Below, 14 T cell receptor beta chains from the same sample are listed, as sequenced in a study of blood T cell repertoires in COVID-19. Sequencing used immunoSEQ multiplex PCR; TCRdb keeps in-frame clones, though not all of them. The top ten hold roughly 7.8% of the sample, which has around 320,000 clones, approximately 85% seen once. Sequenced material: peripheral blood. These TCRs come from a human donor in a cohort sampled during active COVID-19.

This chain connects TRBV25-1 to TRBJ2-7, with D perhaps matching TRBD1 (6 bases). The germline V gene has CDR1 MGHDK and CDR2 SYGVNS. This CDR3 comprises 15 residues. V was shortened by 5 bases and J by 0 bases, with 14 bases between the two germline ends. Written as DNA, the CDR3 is TGTGCCAGCAGTCCACGACAGGAAAGCTCCTACGAGCAGTACTTC. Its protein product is CASSPRQESSYEQYF.

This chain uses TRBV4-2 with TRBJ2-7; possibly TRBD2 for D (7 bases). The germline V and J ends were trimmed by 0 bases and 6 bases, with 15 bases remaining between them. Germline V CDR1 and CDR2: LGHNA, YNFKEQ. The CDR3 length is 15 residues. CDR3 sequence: CASSQDYGGGTEQYF. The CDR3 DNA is TGTGCCAGCAGCCAAGATTATGGCGGGGGCACCGAGCAGTACTTC.

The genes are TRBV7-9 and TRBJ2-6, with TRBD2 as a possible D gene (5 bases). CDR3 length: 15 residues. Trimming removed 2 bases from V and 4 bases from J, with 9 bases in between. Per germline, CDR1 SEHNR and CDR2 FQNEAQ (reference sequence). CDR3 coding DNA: TGTGCCAGCAGCTTACGAGGGTCAGGGGCCAACGTCCTGACTTTC. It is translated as CASSLRGSGANVLTF.

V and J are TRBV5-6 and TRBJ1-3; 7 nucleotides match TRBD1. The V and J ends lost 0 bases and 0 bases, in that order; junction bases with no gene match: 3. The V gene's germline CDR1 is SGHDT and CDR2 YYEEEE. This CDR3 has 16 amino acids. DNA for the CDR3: TGTGCCAGCAGCTTGGTGACAGGGCCCTCTGGAAACACCATATATTTT. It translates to CASSLVTGPSGNTIYF.

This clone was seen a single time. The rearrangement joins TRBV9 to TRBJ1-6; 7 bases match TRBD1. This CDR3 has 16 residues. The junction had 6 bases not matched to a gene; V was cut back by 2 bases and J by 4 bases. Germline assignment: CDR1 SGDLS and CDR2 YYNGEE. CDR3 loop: CASSVSDRAYNSPLHF. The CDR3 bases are TGTGCCAGCAGCGTGAGCGACAGGGCTTATAATTCACCCCTCCACTTT.

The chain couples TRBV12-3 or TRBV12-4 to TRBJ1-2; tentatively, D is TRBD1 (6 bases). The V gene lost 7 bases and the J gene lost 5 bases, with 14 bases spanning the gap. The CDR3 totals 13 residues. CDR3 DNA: TGTGCCAGCAACGAACAGGGAACGTATGGCTACACCTTC. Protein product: CASNEQGTYGYTF.

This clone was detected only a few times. The CDR3 DNA reads as TGTGCCAGCAGCCCCGAGCGGGGGGGCCGGGATGAGCAGTTCTTC. Protein product: CASSPERGGRDEQFF. The J gene is TRBJ2-1, the V gene TRBV9, with TRBD2 identical over 10 bases. CDR1 SGDLS and CDR2 YYNGEE come from the germline V gene. The CDR3 contains 15 residues. The ends lost 4 bases at V and 8 bases at J; junction bases unmatched: 9.

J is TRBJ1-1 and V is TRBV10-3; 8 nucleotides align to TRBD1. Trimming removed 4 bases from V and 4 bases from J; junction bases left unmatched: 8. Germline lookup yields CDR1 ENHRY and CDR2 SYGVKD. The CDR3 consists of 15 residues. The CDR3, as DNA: TGTGCCATCAGTGCCACGACAGGGGCAGGCACTGAAGCTTTCTTT. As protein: CAISATTGAGTEAFF.

The CDR3 DNA sequence: TGTGCCAGCAGCCTGAGGACAGGCCACACTGAAGCTTTCTTT. Translating gives CASSLRTGHTEAFF. This chain joins TRBV7-8 and TRBJ1-1; 7 bases agree with TRBD1. In germline, CDR1 is SGHVS, CDR2 FQNEAQ. V lost 5 bases and J lost 3; bases outside the gene matches: 6. This CDR3 comprises 14 residues.

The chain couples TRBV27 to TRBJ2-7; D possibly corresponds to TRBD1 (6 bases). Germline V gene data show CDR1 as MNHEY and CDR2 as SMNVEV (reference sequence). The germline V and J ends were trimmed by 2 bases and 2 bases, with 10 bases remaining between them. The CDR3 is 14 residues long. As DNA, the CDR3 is TGTGCCAGCAGTTTAACAGGGTCGGCCTACGAGCAGTACTTC. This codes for CASSLTGSAYEQYF.

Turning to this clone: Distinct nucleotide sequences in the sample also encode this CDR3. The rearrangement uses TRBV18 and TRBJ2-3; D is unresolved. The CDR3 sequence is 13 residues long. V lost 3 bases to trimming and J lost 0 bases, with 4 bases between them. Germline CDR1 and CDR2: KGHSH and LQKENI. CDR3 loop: CASSPTSTDTQYF. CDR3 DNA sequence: TGTGCCAGCTCACCGACTAGCACAGATACGCAGTATTTT.

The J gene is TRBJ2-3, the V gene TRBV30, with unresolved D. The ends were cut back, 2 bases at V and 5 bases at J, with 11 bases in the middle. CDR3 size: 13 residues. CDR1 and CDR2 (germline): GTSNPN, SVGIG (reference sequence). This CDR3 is CAWSYDTRDTQYF. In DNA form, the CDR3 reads TGTGCCTGGAGTTATGACACACGAGATACGCAGTATTTT.

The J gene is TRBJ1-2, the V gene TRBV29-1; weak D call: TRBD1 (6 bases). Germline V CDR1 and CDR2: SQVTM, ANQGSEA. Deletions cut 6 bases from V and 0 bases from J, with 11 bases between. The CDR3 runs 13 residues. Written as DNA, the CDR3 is TGCAGCGTGAGAGGGACATCTAACTATGGCTACACCTTC. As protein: CSVRGTSNYGYTF.

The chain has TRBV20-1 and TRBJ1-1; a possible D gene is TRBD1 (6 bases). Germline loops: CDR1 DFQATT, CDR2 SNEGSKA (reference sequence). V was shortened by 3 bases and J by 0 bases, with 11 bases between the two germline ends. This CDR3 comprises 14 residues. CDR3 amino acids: CSASSQGLNTEAFF. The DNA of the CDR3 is TGCAGTGCTAGTTCCCAGGGGCTGAACACTGAAGCTTTCTTT.